The 2 T cell receptor beta chains presented below share a single source sample, sequenced in a study of T cells in women clearing cervical HPV infection. TCRdb's table, derived via immunoSEQ multiplex PCR, lists solely in-frame clones and lacks some. In all, the sample yields tens of thousands of clones. Sample: blood buffy coat. The receptors were sampled from a woman aged 18 to 75 with a cervical HPV16 infection that either progressed to CIN3+ or cleared (not recorded which).

Concerning this clone: The missing CDR3 end, 3 residues past where the read stops, is filled in from the germline J gene. The rearrangement links TRBV7-7 to TRBJ1-2; D not resolved. Germline loops: CDR1 SSHAT, CDR2 FNYEAQ (reference sequence). The CDR3 has 13 residues. CDR3 DNA, as far as it was read: TGTGCCAGCAGCGCCGGGCGGGAATACGAC. It translates to CASSAGREYD. The full CDR3 reads CASSAGREYDYTF. The full variable domain, rest sourced from reference TRBV7-7 and TRBJ1-2, is GAGVSQSPRYKVTKRGQDVTLRCDPISSHATLYWYQQALGQGPEFLTYFNYEAQPDKSGLPSDRFSAERPEGSISTLTIQRTEQRDSAMYRCASSAGREYDYTFGSGTRLTVV.

Comments on this clone: The read falls 3 residues short of the CDR3 end, and the missing part is taken from the germline J gene. The chain employs TRBV6-2 or TRBV6-3 and TRBJ2-7; perhaps TRBD1 as D (6 bases). The CDR3 runs to 14 residues. Per germline, CDR1 MNHEY and CDR2 SVGEGT. V was shortened by 7 bases and J by 1 base, with 14 bases between the two germline ends. The CDR3 bases that were read are TGTGCCAGCACGCTTAGAGGGGGTTCCTACGAG. This encodes CASTLRGGSYE. The full CDR3 reads CASTLRGGSYEQYF.